Below, 2 T cell receptor beta chains from the same sample are listed, as sequenced in a study of shared clonotypes between healthy human individuals. Produced via immunoSEQ multiplex PCR; TCRdb's table is partial and in-frame only. The table lists 950,000 to 1,300,000 clones, about three quarters of them singletons. Specimen: memory CD4+ T cells sorted from blood. Subset given: CD45RA-negative fraction. All receptors come from a man aged 18 to 29 in good health.

The rearrangement joins TRBV30 to TRBJ1-1; no definite D call. This CDR3 region has 13 residues. Trimming shortened V by 4 bases and J by 0 bases, and 9 bases separated the two germline ends. Germline V lookup: CDR1 GTSNPN, CDR2 SVGIG (reference sequence). CDR3 bases: TGTGCCTGGATACGGAACATGAACACTGAAGCTTTCTTT. Translation gives CAWIRNMNTEAFF.

The rearrangement links TRBV5-1 to TRBJ2-3; 11 bases map to TRBD2. J lost 3 bases, V lost 4 bases, and 7 bases had no gene match. CDR1 is SGHRS, CDR2 YFSETQ, per germline. CDR3 length: 16 amino acids. This chain's CDR3 is CASSPPLAGVTDTQYF. The CDR3, as DNA: TGCGCCAGCAGCCCCCCACTAGCGGGAGTGACAGATACGCAGTATTTT.